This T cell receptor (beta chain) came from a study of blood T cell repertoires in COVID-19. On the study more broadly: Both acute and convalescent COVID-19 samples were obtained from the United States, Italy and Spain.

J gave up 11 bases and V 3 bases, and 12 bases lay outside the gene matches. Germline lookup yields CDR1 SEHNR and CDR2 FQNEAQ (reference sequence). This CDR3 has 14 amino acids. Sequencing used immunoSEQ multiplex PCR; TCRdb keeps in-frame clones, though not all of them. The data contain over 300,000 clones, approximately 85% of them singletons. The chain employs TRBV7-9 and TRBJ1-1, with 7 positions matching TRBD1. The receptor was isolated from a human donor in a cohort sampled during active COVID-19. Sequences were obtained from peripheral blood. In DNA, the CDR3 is TGTGCCAGCAGCTTCCCCGTAGGAGGGGGCCGGGCTTTCTTT. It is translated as CASSFPVGGGRAFF.